Below, 27 T cell receptor beta chains from the same sample are listed, as sequenced in a study of T cells in Graves' hyperthyroidism and ophthalmopathy. Regions amplified from RNA transcripts were the TCR beta CDR3 regions. Using the HTBI primer set, a first-round RT-PCR was run on the TCR CDR3. TCRdb redid the calling of the multiplex PCR reads with MiXCR, one entry per CDR3 protein. The sample has a few hundred thousand distinct CDR3 sequences, about 45% seen once. Sequenced material: peripheral blood or thyroid tissue (not recorded which). The receptor set was obtained from an adult woman with Graves' disease, either hyperthyroidism or ophthalmopathy (not recorded which).

There are a few counts of this clonotype. For the CDR3, the DNA is TGTGCCAGTAGTCGAACAGGGGAGAACACTGAAGCTTTCTTT. This sequence encodes CASSRTGENTEAFF. The rearrangement joins TRBV19 to TRBJ1-1, with 7 bases aligning to TRBD1. The CDR3 consists of 14 residues. V shed 5 bases, J shed 1 base, and the junction held 4 bases outside the gene matches. Looked up from germline, CDR1 is LNHDA and CDR2 is SQIVND (reference sequence).

The gene calls are TRBV6-1 and TRBJ1-2, with D possibly TRBD1 on 6 matching bases. Between the trimmed V and J ends, which lost 8 bases and 0 bases, there was a span of 13 bases. Germline lookup yields CDR1 MNHNS and CDR2 SASEGT. The CDR3 extends over 14 amino acids. This CDR3 is CASSGDGSNYGYTF. The CDR3 DNA reads as TGTGCCAGCTCAGGGGACGGCTCTAACTATGGCTACACCTTC.

This chain joins TRBV2 and TRBJ1-5; no reliable D call. The CDR3 contains 14 residues. The V gene's germline CDR1 is SNHLY and CDR2 FYNNEI. The CDR3 sequence: CARRMGLLIQPQHF. The CDR3 nucleotides read TGTGCTAGACGGATGGGTCTGTTGATACAGCCCCAGCATTTT.

A note on this clonotype: Since a much larger clone is just one base distant, this may be a read error. The rearrangement uses TRBV6-5 and TRBJ2-7, with unresolved D. CDR1 is MNHEY, CDR2 SVGAGI, per germline. The CDR3 extends over 15 amino acids. V lost 5 bases to trimming and J lost 1 base, with 15 bases between them. DNA of the CDR3: TGTGCCAGCAGTCCCCTGCAGGCAGTTTCCTACGAGCAGTACTTC. This encodes CASSPLQAVSYEQYF.

In its sample, this clonotype was seen many times. This chain links TRBV10-3 with TRBJ1-5; 7 bases map to TRBD1. CDR3 length: 12 amino acids. The germline V gene has CDR1 ENHRY and CDR2 SYGVKD. Unmatched junction bases numbered 5, after V lost 9 bases and J lost 6 bases. CDR3 sequence: CAIQGGGQPQHF. The CDR3 nucleotides read TGTGCCATTCAGGGGGGAGGTCAGCCCCAGCATTTT.

This clonotype has only a few counts. V gene TRBV2 combines with J gene TRBJ1-2; 10 positions match TRBD1. Germline V gene lookup returns CDR1 SNHLY and CDR2 FYNNEI. V dropped 2 bases and J dropped 8; count of bases not matched to a gene: 5. CDR3 size: 14 residues. The CDR3 nucleotides read TGTGCCAGCAGTGAAAGGACAGGGGGAAACGGCTACACCTTC. This encodes CASSERTGGNGYTF.

Concerning this clonotype: This may arise from a read error, as a much more abundant clone is one base away. The CDR3 does not close with the conserved phenylalanine or tryptophan, likely indicating a read error. This chain connects TRBV7-2 to TRBJ1-2, with TRBD1 identical over 7 bases. Germline CDR1 is SGHTA and CDR2 is FQGNSA. The CDR3 consists of 13 residues. Trimming took 11 bases from V and 4 from J; bases not matched to a gene: 10. The CDR3 protein is CASARGTVYGYTL. The CDR3 DNA reads as TGTGCCTCAGCAAGGGGGACAGTCTATGGCTACACCCTC.

The genes are TRBV29-1 and TRBJ1-1, with a possible D match to TRBD1 (5 bases). The CDR3 runs to 12 residues. Germline V gives CDR1 SQVTM, CDR2 ANQGSEA. The chain's CDR3 is CSWGGSNTEAFF. The CDR3 DNA follows: TGCAGTTGGGGGGGGTCGAACACTGAAGCTTTCTTT.

This chain joins TRBV19 and TRBJ1-5; TRBD1 agrees at 7 bases. The CDR3 runs to 16 residues. Per the germline V gene, CDR1 is LNHDA and CDR2 is SQIVND (reference sequence). V was pared by 3 bases and J by 0 bases, with 5 bases of the junction left unmatched. The CDR3 reads CASSMTGSLSNQPQHF. The CDR3, as DNA: TGTGCCAGTAGTATGACAGGGTCTCTTAGCAATCAGCCCCAGCATTTT.

This clonotype was recorded many times. This rearrangement joins TRBV11-2 to TRBJ2-7, with D unresolved. Germline V gene sequence: CDR1 SGHAT, CDR2 FQNNGV. The CDR3 consists of 12 residues. V shed 3 bases and J shed 11 bases, with 14 bases lying between them. For the CDR3, the DNA is TGTGCCAGCAGCTTGGTGCCCCTGCACAAGTACTTC. It codes for CASSLVPLHKYF.

This clonotype was observed at least ten times. This chain joins TRBV7-3 and TRBJ2-7; D not resolved. V lost 2 bases and J 0 bases, leaving 5 bases between the germline ends. Looked up from germline, CDR1 is SGHTA and CDR2 is FQGTGA. The CDR3 runs to 13 residues. The CDR3 DNA reads as TGTGCCAGCAGCTTAGACCACTCCTACGAGCAGTACTTC. This codes for CASSLDHSYEQYF.

This chain joins TRBV7-3 and TRBJ1-3; D not certain. Germline assignment: CDR1 SGHTA and CDR2 FQGTGA. Trimming stripped 5 bases from V and 9 bases from J, with 8 bases between. The CDR3 runs to 11 residues. The CDR3 nucleotides are TGTGCCAGCAGCCCCGTTTCCACCATATATTTT. Translation: CASSPVSTIYF.

This clonotype was seen more than once but under ten times. The chain employs TRBV6-6 and TRBJ1-5; no firm D call. This CDR3 region has 17 residues. Trimming pared 5 bases from V and 2 bases from J, leaving 19 bases between. Germline lookup yields CDR1 MNHNY and CDR2 SVGAGI (reference sequence). The CDR3 loop is CASSPGKGPWGNQPQHF. CDR3 bases: TGTGCCAGCAGTCCCGGAAAAGGTCCTTGGGGCAATCAGCCCCAGCATTTT.

This clonotype occurred many times. J is TRBJ1-2 and V is TRBV4-1; D is perhaps TRBD1 (6 bases). Germline CDR1 MGHRA, CDR2 YSYEKL. The CDR3 has 14 residues. The V end lost 4 bases, the J end lost 6 bases, and 15 bases lay between the germline ends. CDR3 in amino acids: CASSPLGGANGYTF. The CDR3 DNA follows: TGCGCCAGCAGCCCCCTCGGGGGCGCGAATGGCTACACCTTC.

V and J are TRBV12-3 or TRBV12-4 and TRBJ2-5; 10 bases match TRBD1. V was clipped by 6 bases and J by 5 bases; unmatched bases: 9. The CDR3 covers 15 residues. The CDR3, as DNA: TGTGCCAGCAGAGCGGGACAGGGGCCTCGGGAGACCCAGTACTTC. It codes for CASRAGQGPRETQYF.

Points on this clonotype: One end of the junction does not line up with germline, which may come from a read error. V gene TRBV7-3 combines with J gene TRBJ1-1, with a possible D match to TRBD1 (5 bases). The CDR3 runs 13 residues. CDR1 and CDR2 from the germline V gene are SGHTA and FQGTGA. CDR3 protein: CASSQGAGREAFF. In DNA, the CDR3 is TGTGCTAGCAGCCAAGGGGCAGGGAGGGAAGCTTTCTTT.

The chain combines TRBV9 with TRBJ1-1, with 7 bases fitting TRBD1. CDR3 length equals 14 residues. The V segment lost 4 bases and the J segment 2 bases; nucleotides outside the gene matches: 5. Germline lookup yields CDR1 SGDLS and CDR2 YYNGEE. For the CDR3, the DNA is TGTGCCAGCAGCCCTCGGACAGGCAACACTGAAGCTTTCTTT. It is translated as CASSPRTGNTEAFF.

This clonotype was seen many times. The chain recombines TRBV4-2 with TRBJ1-1, with D unresolved. Trimming took 0 bases from V and 4 from J, leaving 15 bases between them. The CDR3 loop spans 16 amino acids. Germline V lookup: CDR1 LGHNA, CDR2 YNFKEQ. CDR3 sequence reads: CASSQDKTARTTEAFF. As DNA, the CDR3 is TGTGCCAGCAGCCAAGATAAGACCGCTCGGACCACTGAAGCTTTCTTT.

This clonotype has at least ten counts. V is TRBV14 and J is TRBJ1-1; perhaps TRBD1 as D (6 bases). In germline, CDR1 is SGHDN, CDR2 FVKESK. The CDR3 length is 15 residues. V gave up 1 base and J gave up 1 base, with 10 bases separating them. The CDR3 protein is CASSQGWGANTEAFF. CDR3 bases: TGTGCCAGCAGCCAAGGGTGGGGGGCGAACACTGAAGCTTTCTTT.

The chain couples TRBV29-1 to TRBJ1-1; D unresolved. The V gene's germline CDR1 is SQVTM and CDR2 ANQGSEA. Between the trimmed V and J ends, which lost 4 bases and 1 base, there was a span of 13 bases. The CDR3 runs to 14 residues. CDR3 in DNA: TGCAGCGTTGCCCGTCGGGAACCGAACACTGAAGCTTTCTTT. Amino acids: CSVARREPNTEAFF.

This chain uses TRBV7-9 with TRBJ2-7; weak D call: TRBD2 (6 bases). Germline V gives CDR1 SEHNR, CDR2 FQNEAQ (reference sequence). V shed 6 bases and J shed 2 bases, with 17 bases lying between them. The CDR3 has 15 amino acids. CDR3 residues: CASSIRRRGAYEQYF. DNA for the CDR3: TGTGCCAGCAGTATCCGGAGGCGCGGGGCCTACGAGCAGTACTTC.

Ten or more counts support this clonotype. The chain links TRBV5-8 to TRBJ2-7; D unclear. The CDR3 has 13 amino acids. The germline V gene has CDR1 SGHTS and CDR2 YDEGEE. Trimming took 0 bases from V and 3 from J, leaving 7 bases between them. Here the CDR3 reads CASSLGLDYEQYF. CDR3 DNA: TGTGCCAGCAGCTTGGGGCTAGACTACGAGCAGTACTTC.

This sequence joins TRBV6-1 and TRBJ1-5, with D perhaps matching TRBD2 (5 bases). The DNA matches TRBJ2-3 better at its end, which makes the J call doubtful. CDR1 MNHNS and CDR2 SASEGT come from the germline V gene. The CDR3 sequence is 14 residues long. This chain's CDR3 is CASSEVEGGRPQYF. The DNA of the CDR3 is TGTGCCAGCAGTGAAGTGGAAGGAGGAAGGCCCCAGTATTTT.

This clonotype was counted between two and nine times. This chain joins TRBV12-3 or TRBV12-4 and TRBJ1-4, with 10 bases matching TRBD1. V trimming: 4 bases; J trimming: 8 bases; junction bases outside the gene matches: 10. The CDR3 runs to 16 residues. The DNA for the CDR3 is TGTGCCAGCAGTTGGCCGGGACAGGGGCTTTTCGAAAAACTGTTTTTT. Residues: CASSWPGQGLFEKLFF.

V is TRBV20-1 and J is TRBJ1-2; D not resolved. The germline V and J ends were trimmed by 4 bases and 8 bases, with 8 bases remaining between them. The germline V gene encodes CDR1 DFQATT and CDR2 SNEGSKA (reference sequence). The CDR3 loop spans 10 amino acids. For the CDR3, the DNA is TGCAGTGCTATCACTGGCGGCTACACCTTC. It translates to CSAITGGYTF.

This clonotype was seen at least ten times. The gene calls are TRBV14 and TRBJ2-7, with 7 bases identical to TRBD2. Losses at the gene ends were 3 bases for V and 2 bases for J; bases not matched to a gene: 10. Germline lookup yields CDR1 SGHDN and CDR2 FVKESK. The CDR3 contains 16 residues. The CDR3 spells CASSHILANSPYEQYF. The CDR3 nucleotides are TGTGCCAGCAGCCACATACTAGCGAACAGTCCCTACGAGCAGTACTTC.

This clonotype showed up many times. The rearrangement joins TRBV5-1 to TRBJ1-3, with 7 bases aligning to TRBD1. Germline V gene data show CDR1 as SGHRS and CDR2 as YFSETQ. The CDR3 extends over 16 amino acids. The V gene end was trimmed by 4 bases and the J gene end by 0 bases; junction bases not matched to a gene: 7. CDR3 sequence: CASSPEQGSSGNTIYF. In DNA form, the CDR3 reads TGCGCCAGCAGCCCGGAACAGGGGAGCTCTGGAAACACCATATATTTT.